The source of this T cell receptor (beta chain) is a study of blood T cell repertoires in COVID-19. Across the whole study: Nucleic acid was either cDNA or gDNA, and it came from T cells, B-cell-depleted T cells, or PBMCs.

The assay was immunoSEQ multiplex PCR, and TCRdb's table has in-frame clones only and misses some. The repertoire holds approximately 300,000 clones, with more than 80% as singletons. V lost 1 base, J lost 4 bases, and 3 bases stayed unmatched. CDR1 and CDR2 from the germline V gene are SEHNR and FQNEAQ (reference sequence). The CDR3 consists of 15 residues. Sequenced sample: peripheral blood. The TCR sequence derives from a man aged 18 to 30 who had recovered from COVID-19. This sequence joins TRBV7-9 and TRBJ1-2; the match to TRBD1 covers 10 bases. CDR3 protein: CASSLGQGAVYGYTF. The CDR3, as DNA: TGTGCCAGCAGCTTAGGACAGGGGGCCGTCTATGGCTACACCTTC.